Described below is a single T cell receptor (beta chain) sequence and its context. Its specific antigen is unknown. No much larger clonotype is one base removed from it; base qualities were not supplied. These data are taken from a study of T cells in Graves' hyperthyroidism and ophthalmopathy (dated by TCRdb to the late 2010s). Regarding the research as a whole: Peripheral blood samples were taken at initial diagnosis, before any treatment was given. TCR V-J signatures able to tell the groups apart were searched for in a discovery cohort of 90 to 100 patients, of whom more than 40 had Graves' ophthalmopathy and around 58 had stable Graves' hyperthyroidism. Whether ophthalmopathy could be predicted prospectively was tested in an independent validation cohort made up of under 20 hyperthyroidism patients plus 17 patients who later progressed to ophthalmopathy. For training and testing, the 100 or so patients in the discovery cohort were randomly divided in a 7:3 ratio. In addition, the study compared T-cell repertoires in thyroid tissue and in blood from roughly six Graves' hyperthyroidism patients. After blood sampling, hyperthyroidism patients were treated with methimazole at a starting dose of 30 mg daily, and ophthalmopathy patients were treated with high-dose intravenous methylprednisolone. The paper describes TCR Vbeta CDR3 sequencing of about 140 peripheral blood samples, made up of 43 ophthalmopathy patients, more than 70 hyperthyroidism patients and 17 progressor patients. What the study reported, not specific to this receptor: In validation, the model predicted progression to ophthalmopathy a median of about 6.5 months before onset, with about 64% sensitivity and about 72% specificity. A 13 V-J signature model separated ophthalmopathy from stable hyperthyroidism, with over 85% sensitivity and approximately 81% specificity in cross-validation and 80%/75% in testing. No statistical method was used to fix the sample size in advance, and group allocation was not hidden from the investigators. Most expanded thyroid clonotypes (frequency above 0.001) were also found in blood, which suggests that blood repertoires may mirror thyroid immune responses.

V gives up 1 base and J gives up 3 bases, and the segment between their germline ends measures 7 bases. CDR1 and CDR2, looked up from the germline V gene, are SGHRS and YFSETQ. The CDR3 contains 14 residues, cysteine and phenylalanine counted. Only the CDR3 region is kept as DNA, spanning 42 bases read in frame from base 1. TCR beta CDR3 regions were amplified from RNA transcripts. A first-round RT-PCR of the TCR CDR3 used the HTBI primer set with the Qiagen OneStep RT-PCR kit. A second multiplex PCR round built the libraries, followed by size selection and purification. Sequencing of the libraries was done on an Illumina HiSeq2000 using paired-end 100 bp reads. Per the source publication's procedure: Raw data were processed with SOAPnuke, discarding reads with adapters, uncalled bases, mean Phred below 15, or no exact constant-primer or identifier match. High-quality paired reads were merged with COPE v1.2.5, and unique nucleotide sequences were defined as clonotypes. Clonotypes were aligned to IMGT TRBV, TRBD and TRBJ reference segments using MiTCR v1.1. The analysis was restricted to V-J combinations with a frequency above 0.0001, which together covered around 99% of the repertoires. The TCS score was defined as F50 (clonal expansion) divided by E x V (chaos), with BLOSUM62-based TCRdist calculated between CDR3 peptides within each V-J. Welch's t-statistics and random forest reduced approximately 520 V-J features to 13, which were used in a naive Bayes classifier (R e1071). Thyroid-blood repertoire similarity was quantified with the Morisita-Horn index. TCRdb itself trimmed the public reads at Q25 with fastp, ran MiXCR and retained productive beta chains. CDR3 protein sequences are deduplicated, and each keeps its most common genes and DNA. The V and J calls follow TCRdb's processing rather than the paper's. The sample table holds some 800,000 distinct CDR3 sequences, of which 35% to 40% were seen once. The leading ten clones occupy roughly 8.3% of the sample.

Stable Graves' hyperthyroidism was defined as the absence of progression to ophthalmopathy over 18 months of follow-up. Hyperthyroidism patients were aged 18 to 65 years and newly diagnosed, with disease duration of less than 2 months. Patients with uncontrolled infections, other autoimmune diseases, pregnancy or lactation were excluded. Clinical symptoms, serum thyroxine and TRAb, thyroid ultrasound, and orbital computed tomography formed the basis for the diagnoses. PBMCs were separated from about 10 ml of fresh peripheral blood using Ficoll-Paque density gradient centrifugation. Total RNA was extracted using Trizol reagent, and RNA quality was assessed on an Agilent 2100 Bioanalyzer.

The sample taken for sequencing was blood. This receptor chain uses TRBV5-1 and TRBJ2-2, with TRBD1 as a weak D call on 5 bases. This sequence originates from a man younger than 30 with Graves' hyperthyroidism. The CDR3 protein sequence reads: CASSLKGDTGELFF. The DNA sequence is as follows: TGCGCCAGCAGCTTGAAAGGGGACACCGGGGAGCTGTTTTTT.